Listed below are T cell receptor beta chains from one sample, sequenced in a study of shared clonotypes between healthy human individuals. Here immunoSEQ multiplex PCR was the method, and the copy in TCRdb shows in-frame clones only, minus some. The sample includes about 670,000 clones, around 72% of them seen just once. Sequencing was carried out using memory CD4+ T cells sorted from blood. Receptors were obtained from a woman between 25 and 40 years old in good health. CDR3s leave out the opening cysteine and the closing phenylalanine or tryptophan.

j_gene,v_gene,CDR3aa
TRBJ1-4,TRBV7-9,ASSRDGGEKLF
TRBJ2-1,TRBV27,ASRRLAGGSSYNEQF
TRBJ2-5,TRBV19,ASGLAGSETQY
TRBJ2-7,TRBV11-2,ASTGGYEQY
TRBJ2-5,TRBV18,ASSPQGLGLQETQY
TRBJ2-5,TRBV25-1,ASSSGGQGDWETQY
TRBJ1-5,TRBV7-2,ASSLFPVENQPQH
TRBJ2-2,TRBV19,ASVTGKAHRGAV
TRBJ2-3,TRBV6-5,ASSLGEYTDTQY
TRBJ1-1,TRBV5-6,ASSLWTMNTEAF
TRBJ2-2,TRBV7-1,ASSEKQGPGELF
TRBJ1-4,TRBV15,ATSRGRGPGEKLF
TRBJ1-1,TRBV29-1,SVNTFGPGAF
TRBJ1-5,TRBV2,ASSREGNNQPQH
TRBJ1-2,TRBV29-1,SSTGTGNYGYT
TRBJ2-3,TRBV28,ASSYIPQGLAGASTDTQY
TRBJ2-7,TRBV2,ASSERSGQGVFEQY
TRBJ2-2,TRBV5-1,ASSSPPGAAGELF
TRBJ1-5,TRBV7-9,ASSLDRSNQPQH
TRBJ2-6,TRBV19,ASSMGVGANVLT
TRBJ2-1,TRBV18,ASSPQGLDEQF
TRBJ1-5,TRBV18,ASSPESNSNQPQH
TRBJ2-6,TRBV19,ASINREAGANVLT
TRBJ1-3,TRBV6-5,ATHDTSGNTIY
TRBJ2-7,TRBV28,ASSSTVLEQY
TRBJ2-1,TRBV30,AWSVRGLALYNEQF
TRBJ2-1,TRBV21-1,ASPGLAGWNEQF
TRBJ2-6,TRBV6-1,ASRDPGGANVLT
TRBJ2-5,TRBV6-5,ASEAEETQY
TRBJ2-5,TRBV5-4,ASSSTGTGDREQY
TRBJ2-5,TRBV7-8,ASSLQNRGLETQY